This T cell receptor beta chain was recovered during a study of T cells in tuberculosis (dated by TCRdb to 2017 to 2018). Turning to the overall study: To characterize T cells specific for the mycobacterial lipid antigen glucose monomycolate (GMM), the study used CD1B tetramers together with high-throughput TCR immunosequencing. Summary of the overall study and its limitations: T cells that bind the CD1B-GMM tetramer with low affinity may have been missed by the stringent sort gate.

As concerns this clone: Base qualities are not at hand, and no much larger clone is one base apart.

After being thawed and rested overnight, PBMC were stained with GMM-loaded CD1B tetramer, a Live/Dead dye and anti-CD3, and were then sorted on a FACS Aria II. The CD1B tetramers were loaded with C32 glucose monomycolate that had been purified from Rhodococcus equi. Before cryopreservation, the PBMC later used for tetramer sorting had been depleted of CD14-expressing monocytes as part of a separate study. Around 100,000 tetramer-negative cells were sorted from each donor and analyzed alongside the tetramer-positive cells. Antigen-specific T cells were sorted from several healthy South African adults using GMM-loaded CD1B tetramers. Unmatched junction bases come to 4, with V trimmed by 4 bases and J by 3 bases. Spanning cysteine to phenylalanine, the CDR3 consists of 15 amino acids. Only the CDR3 part of the read is kept: 45 bases, read in frame from the first base. The germline V gene supplies CDR1 SGHAT and CDR2 FQNNGV.

Because TCR-alpha and TCR-beta chains were sequenced unpaired, no information on chain pairing was available. The immunoSEQ multiplex PCR assay was used to generate TCR libraries, with TCR-beta and/or TCR-alpha/delta assays applied to each sample. The Illumina high-throughput platform was used to sequence the amplified TCR libraries. Concerning the study's data processing: Clustering and dimensionality reduction relied on pairwise TCRdist distances among GMM-specific receptors from T cells that were either sorted ex vivo or expanded in vitro. Sequence motifs defined by gene usage and CDR3 content were tested for enrichment in tetramer-positive versus tetramer-negative populations. TCRdb retrieved this table from immuneACCESS and kept in-frame rearrangements only. Not all clones are present; in checked studies, unresolved V genes account for under half, and no reason is known for the remainder. V, J and clone size were drawn from that table, and D and trimming were deduced from the DNA. The sample has 55,000 to 70,000 clones on record, approximately 81% of them singletons. The top ten hold around 13% of the sample.

Specimen: CD1b-GMM tetramer-negative cells sorted from PBMCs. The sample's cell subset or site label, decoded: T cells not binding CD1B-GMM tetramer, sorted from same donor. In this chain, TRBV11-2 is recombined with TRBJ2-7, and 12 bases in between align with TRBD2. This receptor was identified in an adult woman with latent tuberculosis. The CDR3 reads CASSSPGLAGYEQYF. The nucleotides read TGTGCCAGCAGCTCACCGGGACTAGCGGGCTACGAGCAGTACTTC.